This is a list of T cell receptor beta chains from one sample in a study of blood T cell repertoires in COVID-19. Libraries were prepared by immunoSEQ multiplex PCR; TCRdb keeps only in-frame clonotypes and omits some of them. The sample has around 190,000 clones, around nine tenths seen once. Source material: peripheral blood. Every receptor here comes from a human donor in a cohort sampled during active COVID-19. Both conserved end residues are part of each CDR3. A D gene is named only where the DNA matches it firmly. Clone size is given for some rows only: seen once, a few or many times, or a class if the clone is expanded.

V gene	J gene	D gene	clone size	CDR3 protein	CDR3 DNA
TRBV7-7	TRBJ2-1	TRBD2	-	CASSLDLGTSAGNEQFF	TGTGCCAGCAGCTTAGATTTGGGGACTAGCGCAGGAAATGAGCAGTTCTTC
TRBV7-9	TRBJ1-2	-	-	CASSLAGVGHGYTF	TGTGCCAGCAGCTTGGCCGGGGTCGGGCATGGCTACACCTTC
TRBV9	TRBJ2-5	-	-	CASSVNPGLGETQYF	TGTGCCAGCAGCGTAAATCCAGGACTGGGAGAGACCCAGTACTTC
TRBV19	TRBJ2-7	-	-	CASSSPIVLNEQYF	TGTGCCAGTAGTAGCCCTATAGTCCTCAACGAGCAGTACTTC
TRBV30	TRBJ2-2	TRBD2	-	CAWKRAGTSVTGELFF	TGTGCCTGGAAAAGGGCCGGGACTAGTGTAACCGGGGAGCTGTTTTTT
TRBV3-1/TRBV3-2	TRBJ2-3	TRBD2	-	CASSQVRSGGADTQYF	TGTGCCAGCAGCCAAGTCAGAAGCGGGGGGGCCGATACGCAGTATTTT
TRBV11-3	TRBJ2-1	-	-	CASSLIVYCSYNEQFF	TGTGCCAGCAGCTTAATAGTCTACTGCTCCTACAATGAGCAGTTCTTC
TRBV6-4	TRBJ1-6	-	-	CASSVDGSYNSPLHF	TGTGCCAGCAGTGTAGATGGCTCCTATAATTCACCCCTCCACTTT
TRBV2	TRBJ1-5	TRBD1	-	CASKGWETGGAGPQHF	TGTGCCAGCAAGGGGTGGGAGACAGGGGGCGCGGGGCCCCAGCATTTT
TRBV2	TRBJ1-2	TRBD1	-	CASREGQNYGYTF	TGTGCCAGCAGAGAGGGACAGAACTACGGCTACACCTTC
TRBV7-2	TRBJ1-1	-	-	CASTSPRLFRNTEAFF	TGTGCCAGCACTTCCCCCAGGTTGTTCCGGAACACTGAAGCTTTCTTT
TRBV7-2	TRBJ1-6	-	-	CASSLVPGLNNSPLHF	TGTGCCAGCAGCTTAGTTCCGGGGTTGAATAATTCACCCCTCCACTTT
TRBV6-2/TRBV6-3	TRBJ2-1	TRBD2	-	CASSLGGSGTLYNEQFF	TGTGCCAGCAGTCTGGGCGGGAGCGGAACCCTCTACAATGAGCAGTTCTTC
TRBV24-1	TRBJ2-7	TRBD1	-	CATSDVSPGTGDNEQYF	TGTGCCACCAGTGATGTGTCACCGGGGACAGGTGACAACGAGCAGTACTTC
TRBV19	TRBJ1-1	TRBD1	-	CASSTPDRWNTEAFF	TGTGCCAGTAGTACCCCGGACAGGTGGAACACTGAAGCTTTCTTT
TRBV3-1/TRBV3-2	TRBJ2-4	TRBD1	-	CASSPGQGGALNIQYF	TGTGCCAGCAGCCCGGGACAGGGGGGTGCCCTAAACATTCAGTACTTC
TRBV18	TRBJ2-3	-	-	CASSPTGGADTQYF	TGTGCCAGCTCACCAACAGGGGGGGCAGATACGCAGTATTTT
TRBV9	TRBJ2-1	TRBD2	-	CASSVDLAGLSTYNEQFF	TGTGCCAGCAGCGTAGATCTAGCGGGATTATCAACCTACAATGAGCAGTTCTTC
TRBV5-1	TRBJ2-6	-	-	CASSLAGFPVQGNVLTF	TGCGCCAGCAGCTTGGCTGGCTTTCCTGTCCAGGGCAACGTCCTGACTTTC
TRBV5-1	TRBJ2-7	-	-	CASSLGGFDYEQYF	TGCGCCAGCAGCTTGGGAGGGTTCGACTACGAGCAGTACTTC
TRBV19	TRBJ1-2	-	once	CASSIRTVYGYTF	TGTGCCAGTAGTATACGGACAGTCTATGGCTACACCTTC
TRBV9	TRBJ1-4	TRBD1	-	CASSGDRGPVF	TGTGCCAGCAGCGGCGACAGGGGACCTGTTTTT
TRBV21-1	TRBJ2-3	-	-	CASSPGPGGASTDTQYF	TGTGCCAGCAGCCCCGGCCCCGGGGGGGCTAGCACAGATACGCAGTATTTT
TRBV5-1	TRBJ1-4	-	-	CASSSTVATNEKLFF	TGCGCCAGCAGCTCGACAGTTGCAACTAATGAAAAACTGTTTTTT
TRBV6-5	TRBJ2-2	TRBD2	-	CASSPGLAPGELFF	TGTGCCAGCAGTCCGGGACTAGCTCCCGGGGAGCTGTTTTTT
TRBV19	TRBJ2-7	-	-	CASSISSGSSYEQYF	TGTGCCAGTAGTATTAGCTCCGGGAGCTCCTACGAGCAGTACTTC
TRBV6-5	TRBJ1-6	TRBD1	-	CASRPTGDSSPLHF	TGTGCCAGCAGGCCGACAGGGGACAGTTCACCCCTCCACTTT
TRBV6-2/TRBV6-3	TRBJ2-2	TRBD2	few	CASSYSHGLEYTGELFF	TGTGCCAGCAGTTACTCCCATGGACTAGAATACACCGGGGAGCTGTTTTTT
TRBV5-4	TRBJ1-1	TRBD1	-	CASSLGRGITEAFF	TGTGCCAGCAGCTTGGGCAGGGGGATTACTGAAGCTTTCTTT
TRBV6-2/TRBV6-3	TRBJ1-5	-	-	CASSYRGTAKNQPQHF	TGTGCCAGCAGTTACAGGGGGACGGCTAAGAATCAGCCCCAGCATTTT
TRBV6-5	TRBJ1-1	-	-	CASSYSRQMNTEAFF	TGTGCCAGCAGTTACTCGAGACAGATGAACACTGAAGCTTTCTTT
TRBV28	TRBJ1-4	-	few	CASNPVRWRANEKLFF	TGTGCCAGCAACCCAGTTAGGTGGAGGGCGAATGAAAAACTGTTTTTT
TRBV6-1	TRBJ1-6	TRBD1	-	CASSERDRGINSPLHF	TGTGCCAGCAGTGAACGGGACAGGGGGATTAATTCACCCCTCCACTTT
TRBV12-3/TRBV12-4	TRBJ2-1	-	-	CASSLVGDEQFF	TGTGCCAGCAGTTTAGTGGGCGATGAGCAGTTCTTC
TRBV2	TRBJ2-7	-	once	CASSWSTYEQYF	TGTGCCAGCAGTTGGAGTACCTACGAGCAGTACTTC
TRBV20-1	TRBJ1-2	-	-	CSASSLRGNYGYTF	TGCAGTGCTAGTAGCTTACGCGGGAACTATGGCTACACCTTC
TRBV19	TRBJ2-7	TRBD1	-	CASSLNRDRGHYEQYF	TGTGCCAGTAGTCTAAACCGGGACAGGGGGCACTACGAGCAGTACTTC
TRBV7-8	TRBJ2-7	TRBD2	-	CASSSGTSGSSTYEQYF	TGTGCCAGCAGCTCCGGGACTAGCGGAAGTTCAACCTACGAGCAGTACTTC
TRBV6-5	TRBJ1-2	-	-	CASSYRGYYGYTF	TGTGCCAGCAGTTACAGGGGCTACTATGGCTACACCTTC
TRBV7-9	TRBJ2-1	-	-	CASSLSTTYNEQFF	TGTGCCAGCAGCTTATCCACAACCTACAATGAGCAGTTCTTC
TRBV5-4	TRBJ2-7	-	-	CASSLAGAGAYEQYF	TGTGCCAGCAGCTTGGCCGGGGCAGGGGCCTACGAGCAGTACTTC
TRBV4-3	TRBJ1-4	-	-	CASSQDPLGGSEKLFF	TGCGCCAGCAGCCAAGATCCCTTGGGGGGTAGTGAAAAACTGTTTTTT
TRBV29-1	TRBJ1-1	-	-	CSVQQGRNTEAFF	TGCAGCGTTCAACAGGGTCGGAACACTGAAGCTTTCTTT
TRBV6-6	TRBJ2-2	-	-	CASSRDSVNTGELFF	TGTGCCAGCAGCCGTGACAGCGTGAACACCGGGGAGCTGTTTTTT
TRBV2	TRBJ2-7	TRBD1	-	CASSFLGQGPSYEQYF	TGTGCCAGCAGCTTCCTGGGACAGGGTCCATCCTACGAGCAGTACTTC
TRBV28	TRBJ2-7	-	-	CASSSGLGGEQYF	TGTGCCAGCAGTTCCGGACTAGGGGGTGAGCAGTACTTC
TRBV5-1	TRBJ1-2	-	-	CASSLGNQGYGYTF	TGCGCCAGCAGCTTGGGGAACCAGGGCTATGGCTACACCTTC
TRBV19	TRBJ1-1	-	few	CASSAQDWYTEAFF	TGTGCCAGTAGTGCCCAGGACTGGTACACTGAAGCTTTCTTT
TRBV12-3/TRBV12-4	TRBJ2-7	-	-	CASSLGYRDEQYF	TGTGCCAGCAGTTTAGGATACAGGGACGAGCAGTACTTC
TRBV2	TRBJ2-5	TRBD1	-	CASSDRTGEETQYF	TGTGCCAGCAGTGATCGGACAGGGGAAGAGACCCAGTACTTC
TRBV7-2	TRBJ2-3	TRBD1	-	CASSFQQGAGFFSTDTQYF	TGTGCCAGCAGCTTCCAGCAGGGGGCAGGGTTTTTTAGCACAGATACGCAGTATTTT
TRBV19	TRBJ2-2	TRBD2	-	CASSISSGRAVESAGELFF	TGTGCCAGTAGTATCTCTAGCGGGAGGGCCGTGGAGTCTGCCGGGGAGCTGTTTTTT
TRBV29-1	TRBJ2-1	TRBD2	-	CSAERLAGNEQFF	TGCAGCGCCGAACGACTAGCGGGCAATGAGCAGTTCTTC
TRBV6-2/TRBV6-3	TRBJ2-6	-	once	CASSYDPGQSSGANVLTF	TGTGCCAGCAGTTACGACCCCGGACAGAGCTCTGGGGCCAACGTCCTGACTTTC
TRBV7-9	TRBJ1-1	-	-	CASSLLQDTEAFF	TGTGCCAGCAGCTTGCTCCAGGACACTGAAGCTTTCTTT
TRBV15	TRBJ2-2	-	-	CATSRDYGNTGELFF	TGTGCCACCAGCAGAGATTACGGGAACACCGGGGAGCTGTTTTTT
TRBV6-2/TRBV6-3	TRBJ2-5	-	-	CASSANRAQETQYF	TGTGCCAGCAGCGCAAACAGGGCCCAAGAGACCCAGTACTTC
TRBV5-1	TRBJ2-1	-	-	CASRAGPGDNEQFF	TGCGCCAGCAGAGCAGGGCCGGGGGACAATGAGCAGTTCTTC
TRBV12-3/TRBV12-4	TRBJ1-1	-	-	CASSPSDSEAFF	TGTGCCAGCAGTCCCTCGGACAGTGAAGCTTTCTTT
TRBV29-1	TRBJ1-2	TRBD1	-	CSVDRDRAGGYTF	TGCAGCGTCGACCGGGACAGGGCTGGTGGCTACACCTTC